Listed below are T cell receptor beta chains from one sample, sequenced in a study of OX40 agonist ivuxolimab in advanced cancers. Data came from immunoSEQ multiplex PCR; TCRdb stores just in-frame clones and leaves some out. Of 55,000 to 85,000 clones listed, 75% to 90% were seen once; the top ten hold 1.2%. Here the sequenced sample was CD4+ or CD8+ T cells sorted from blood, taken in a trial of the OX40 agonist ivuxolimab. The receptors shown here come from an adult with an advanced solid tumor such as melanoma, head and neck, liver or kidney cancer. The CDR3 runs from the conserved cysteine through the conserved F or W. D genes are given only for firm matches. Expanded clones are given a class, and other clones once, few, many or no size at all.

CDR3	DNA	V	J	D	size
CASSLGTDFNMNTEAFF	TGCGCCAGCAGCCTCGGGACGGATTTTAATATGAACACTGAAGCTTTCTTT	TRBV4-3	TRBJ1-1	-	-
CSAPQQTQYF	TGCAGTGCGCCCCAACAGACCCAGTACTTC	TRBV20-1	TRBJ2-5	-	-
CAWSKGFADTQYF	TGTGCCTGGAGTAAGGGCTTCGCAGATACGCAGTATTTT	TRBV30	TRBJ2-3	-	-
CASSEGATEAFF	TGTGCCAGCAGTGAAGGGGCCACTGAAGCTTTCTTT	TRBV2	TRBJ1-1	-	-
CASSLRDRGGTGELFF	TGCGCCAGCAGCCTAAGGGACAGGGGTGGCACCGGGGAGCTGTTTTTT	TRBV5-1	TRBJ2-2	TRBD1	few
CASSQLRGANEQFF	TGTGCCAGCTCGCAACTTAGGGGGGCGAATGAGCAGTTCTTC	TRBV18	TRBJ2-1	-	once
CASSFYPGPSTDTQYF	TGTGCCAGCAGTTTTTATCCGGGCCCTAGCACAGATACGCAGTATTTT	TRBV27	TRBJ2-3	-	-
CASSSGGGTEAFF	TGTGCCAGCAGCTCAGGAGGGGGCACTGAAGCTTTCTTT	TRBV5-6	TRBJ1-1	-	few
CASSLQGAGTEAFF	TGCGCCAGCAGCTTACAGGGGGCGGGTACTGAAGCTTTCTTT	TRBV5-1	TRBJ1-1	TRBD1	few
CASWGARKNTEAFF	TGTGCCAGCTGGGGAGCTAGGAAGAACACTGAAGCTTTCTTT	TRBV6-5	TRBJ1-1	-	-
CASTARRGGNEQFF	TGTGCCAGTACTGCGAGAAGGGGGGGAAATGAGCAGTTCTTC	TRBV19	TRBJ2-1	-	once
CASRPSGGLSYEQYF	TGTGCCAGCAGACCTAGCGGGGGATTATCCTACGAGCAGTACTTC	TRBV6-6	TRBJ2-7	TRBD2	-
CASSQFHRGIRETQYF	TGTGCCAGCAGCCAATTTCACAGGGGGATAAGGGAGACCCAGTACTTC	TRBV5-6	TRBJ2-5	TRBD1	-
CAWRKPGGHFSYNEQFF	TGTGCCTGGAGGAAGCCGGGGGGCCATTTTTCCTACAATGAGCAGTTCTTC	TRBV30	TRBJ2-1	-	-
CASSLDGLQPQHF	TGTGCCAGCAGCTTAGATGGGTTACAGCCCCAGCATTTT	TRBV7-8	TRBJ1-5	-	-
CSVRAGTGYNHGYTF	TGCAGCGTTCGAGCCGGGACAGGGTATAACCATGGCTACACCTTC	TRBV29-1	TRBJ1-2	TRBD1	once
CASSPERGQTQYF	TGTGCTAGCAGCCCGGAACGGGGACAGACACAGTACTTC	TRBV7-7	TRBJ2-7	TRBD1	-
CASSREGGSSYNSPLHF	TGTGCCAGCAGCAGGGAGGGGGGGAGCTCCTATAATTCACCCCTCCACTTT	TRBV7-2	TRBJ1-6	-	-
CSVVWGFAGNTIYF	TGCAGCGTTGTTTGGGGATTCGCTGGAAACACCATATATTTT	TRBV29-1	TRBJ1-3	-	-
CASSVRVDTEAFF	TGTGCCAGCAGTGTCCGGGTGGACACTGAAGCTTTCTTT	TRBV6-1	TRBJ1-1	-	-
CAISEGGKNIQYF	TGTGCCATCAGTGAAGGGGGTAAAAACATTCAGTACTTC	TRBV10-3	TRBJ2-4	-	-
CASSFELGRASGANVLTF	TGTGCCAGCAGCTTCGAATTAGGACGCGCCTCTGGGGCCAACGTCCTGACTTTC	TRBV7-2	TRBJ2-6	-	-
CSAIAGETQYF	TGCAGTGCTATTGCGGGAGAGACCCAGTACTTC	TRBV20-1	TRBJ2-5	-	once
CASSSYSTDTQYF	TGTGCCAGCAGCTCCTACAGCACAGATACGCAGTATTTT	TRBV5-5	TRBJ2-3	-	few
CASSSGTGAEEDTQYF	TGTGCCAGCAGCTCAGGGACAGGGGCCGAGGAAGATACGCAGTATTTT	TRBV11-3	TRBJ2-3	TRBD1	-
CASTSRGVPSSYNEQFF	TGTGCCAGTACATCGCGGGGGGTGCCGAGCTCCTACAATGAGCAGTTCTTC	TRBV19	TRBJ2-1	TRBD2	-
CASSITGSGANVLTF	TGTGCCAGCAGCATCACAGGGTCTGGGGCCAACGTCCTGACTTTC	TRBV5-8	TRBJ2-6	-	-
CASSWTSGADTQYF	TGTGCCAGCAGCTGGACTAGCGGGGCAGATACGCAGTATTTT	TRBV5-4	TRBJ2-3	TRBD2	-
CASKQEADTEAFF	TGTGCCAGCAAACAGGAAGCCGACACTGAAGCTTTCTTT	TRBV7-8	TRBJ1-1	-	few